These 27 T cell receptor beta chains originate from one sample sequenced in a study of T cells in Graves' hyperthyroidism and ophthalmopathy. RNA transcripts served as the template for amplifying TCR beta CDR3 regions. HTBI primers were used for first-round RT-PCR of the TCR CDR3. TCRdb passed the multiplex PCR reads through MiXCR, listing each CDR3 protein once. Of hundreds of thousands of distinct CDR3 sequences listed, under 20% are singletons. The sample taken for sequencing was blood. The receptors here all came from a woman aged 45-59 years with Graves' hyperthyroidism that later progressed to Graves' ophthalmopathy.

This clonotype was seen repeatedly, ten times or more. The chain's CDR3 is CASSPFTGGETQYF. CDR3 coding DNA: TGTGCCAGCAGCCCTTTTACAGGGGGAGAGACCCAGTACTTC. V is TRBV7-8 and J is TRBJ2-5; TRBD1 matches 8 bases. The CDR3 extends over 14 amino acids. Germline V gene data show CDR1 as SGHVS and CDR2 as FQNEAQ. Trimming cost V 5 bases and J 4 bases; bases outside gene matches: 6.

The rearrangement uses TRBV7-2 and TRBJ2-1; D perhaps matches TRBD1 (5 bases). This CDR3 comprises 13 residues. Germline values: CDR1 SGHTA, CDR2 FQGNSA. The ends were cut back, 1 base at V and 12 bases at J, with 13 bases in the middle. The CDR3 DNA sequence: TGTGCCAGCAGCTTAGAAAGGATTGGGGCGCAGTTCTTC. Amino acid sequence: CASSLERIGAQFF.

This clonotype was observed a few times. In this CDR3 the conserved last residue, phenylalanine or tryptophan, is missing, so a read error is likely. The chain couples TRBV11-2 to TRBJ2-7; D is ambiguous. This CDR3 has 13 residues. Germline CDR1 reads SGHAT; CDR2 reads FQNNGV. V was cut by 1 base and J by 2 bases, with 6 bases left in between. The CDR3 nucleotides are TGTGCCAGCAGCTTAGGGCAAACCTACGAGCAGTACCTC. Amino acid sequence: CASSLGQTYEQYL.

This clonotype was found a few times. The V call is TRBV5-4, the J call TRBJ2-3, with D unclear. The CDR3 has 14 amino acids. Germline CDR1 reads SGHNT; CDR2 reads YYREEE (reference sequence). Trimming shortened V by 4 bases and J by 3 bases, and 12 bases separated the two germline ends. CDR3 DNA: TGTGCCAGCAGCGTTCAGGAAAGTACAGATACGCAGTATTTT. It yields the protein CASSVQESTDTQYF.

CDR3 sequence (DNA): TGTGCCAGCAGTTTTGCGGGGTTGGATAGCAATCAGCCCCAGCATTTT. Translated: CASSFAGLDSNQPQHF. The J gene is TRBJ1-5, the V gene TRBV27; D is unresolved. V was clipped by 3 bases and J by 0 bases, with 12 bases between them. The CDR3 loop spans 16 amino acids. Germline CDR1 and CDR2: MNHEY and SMNVEV (reference sequence).

In its sample, this clonotype was seen a few times. The chain uses TRBV20-1 and TRBJ1-1; D is unclear. This CDR3 comprises 15 residues. Germline V gene sequence: CDR1 DFQATT, CDR2 SNEGSKA (reference sequence). V was cut by 0 bases and J by 1 base, with 12 bases left in between. CDR3 sequence: CSARDLGRSNTEAFF. The CDR3 DNA sequence: TGCAGTGCTAGAGATTTAGGCAGATCGAACACTGAAGCTTTCTTT.

There are many counts of this clonotype. This chain connects TRBV11-2 to TRBJ1-4; tentative D call: TRBD1 (6 bases). CDR1 is SGHAT and CDR2 is FQNNGV in the germline V gene. V was clipped by 4 bases and J by 12 bases, with 12 bases between them. This CDR3 spans 12 amino acids. CDR3 residues: CASSSQGRELFF. In nucleotides, the CDR3 is TGTGCCAGCAGCTCACAGGGACGGGAACTGTTTTTT.

This clonotype was picked up one time. The chain combines TRBV2 with TRBJ2-2, with 15 positions matching TRBD2. Germline V gene sequence: CDR1 SNHLY, CDR2 FYNNEI. The CDR3 length is 18 residues. V gave up 6 bases and J gave up 7 bases; unmatched junction bases: 12. The CDR3 DNA reads TGTGCCAGCAGCGGGACCGGGACTAGCGGGGGGCCGGTCGGGGAGCTGTTTTTT. This gives the protein CASSGTGTSGGPVGELFF.

This clonotype was recorded at least ten times. This chain connects TRBV7-9 to TRBJ1-2; 12 bases match TRBD1. Germline lookup yields CDR1 SEHNR and CDR2 FQNEAQ (reference sequence). V shed 5 bases and J 8 bases; nucleotides not matched to a gene: 15. The CDR3 length is 17 residues. The CDR3 bases are TGTGCCAGCAGCATGCGGGACAGGGGGCGACGGTTCGGCGGCTACACCTTC. It codes for CASSMRDRGRRFGGYTF.

The chain is built from TRBV11-1 and TRBJ2-7; 10 bases align to TRBD1. J lost 4 bases, V lost 5 bases, and 8 bases had no gene match. The CDR3 loop spans 15 amino acids. From germline, CDR1 is SGHAT and CDR2 FQDESV (reference sequence). The CDR3 nucleotides read TGTGCCAGCAGCAGCGGACAGGGGGGAGTGTACGAGCAGTACTTC. This encodes CASSSGQGGVYEQYF.

V usage is TRBV10-3 and J usage is TRBJ1-1, with D possibly being TRBD1 (5 bases). Germline values: CDR1 ENHRY, CDR2 SYGVKD. With 3 bases removed from V and 4 bases from J, the gap between germline ends came to 15 bases. The CDR3 is 15 amino acids. CDR3 nucleotides: TGTGCCATCAGTGAAAGGGGTTTAGGGTCCACTGAAGCTTTCTTT. Translating gives CAISERGLGSTEAFF.

A remark on this clonotype: The junction and the germline gene differ at one end; a read error may be behind it. The chain carries TRBV3-1 and TRBJ2-6; tentatively, D is TRBD1 (6 bases). The CDR3 has 14 amino acids. The germline V gene encodes CDR1 LGHDT and CDR2 YNNKEL (reference sequence). The DNA of the CDR3 is TGTGCCAGCAGTCAGGGGTTTGGGGCCAACGTCCAGACTTTC. Its protein product is CASSQGFGANVQTF.

This clonotype was counted many times. The rearrangement links TRBV2 to TRBJ1-2; no definite D call. Germline V CDR1 and CDR2: SNHLY, FYNNEI. Trimming stripped 1 base from V and 2 bases from J, with 14 bases between. CDR3 length: 16 residues. The CDR3 here is CASSEDYSGSNYGYTF. The CDR3 DNA sequence: TGTGCCAGCAGTGAAGACTATAGTGGATCCAACTATGGCTACACCTTC. Supplemented by reference TRBV2 and TRBJ1-2, the full variable domain reads EPEVTQTPSHQVTQMGQEVILRCVPISNHLYFYWYRQILGQKVEFLVSFYNNEISEKSEIFDDQFSVERPDGSNFTLKIRSTKLEDSAMYFCASSEDYSGSNYGYTFGSGTRLTVV.

This clonotype was detected once. The chain links TRBV27 to TRBJ1-3; D gene uncertain. The germline V gene encodes CDR1 MNHEY and CDR2 SMNVEV (reference sequence). V lost 0 bases to trimming and J lost 0 bases, with 6 bases between them. This CDR3 contains 15 residues. For the CDR3, the DNA is TGTGCCAGCAGTTTATCAGGCGCCTCTGGAAACACCATATATTTT. Its protein is CASSLSGASGNTIYF.

This clonotype was recorded many times. The rearrangement uses TRBV5-1 and TRBJ2-3, with 9 bases lining up with TRBD1. This CDR3 contains 14 residues. The ends lost 4 bases at V and 6 bases at J; junction bases unmatched: 6. Germline CDR1 is SGHRS and CDR2 is YFSETQ. CDR3 sequence reads: CASSGRTGDDTQYF. The CDR3 bases are TGCGCCAGCAGCGGGAGGACAGGGGATGATACGCAGTATTTT.

This clonotype occurred many times. The rearrangement links TRBV2 to TRBJ1-6; 8 bases align to TRBD1. The ends lost 7 bases at V and 5 bases at J; junction bases unmatched: 7. Germline V CDR1 and CDR2: SNHLY, FYNNEI. CDR3 length equals 15 residues. The CDR3 sequence: CASTLTGGNNSPLHF. The CDR3 nucleotides read TGTGCCAGCACCCTAACAGGGGGTAATAATTCACCCCTCCACTTT.

The sample holds many counts of this clonotype. The chain carries TRBV29-1 and TRBJ2-3; TRBD1 is a possible D gene (5 bases). V was cut by 1 base and J by 6 bases, with 17 bases left in between. The CDR3 is 15 residues long. From germline, CDR1 is SQVTM and CDR2 ANQGSEA. CDR3 region: CSVEAQGTSGDTQYF. CDR3 sequence (DNA): TGCAGCGTTGAAGCCCAGGGCACGTCAGGGGATACGCAGTATTTT.

This clonotype was counted at least ten times. The rearrangement joins TRBV3-1 to TRBJ2-3, with D tentatively TRBD1 or TRBD2 (5 bases each). CDR3 size: 15 residues. V lost 0 bases to trimming and J lost 4 bases, with 11 bases between them. Germline CDR1 reads LGHDT; CDR2 reads YNNKEL (reference sequence). CDR3 region: CASSQEGRRADTQYF. DNA of the CDR3: TGTGCCAGCAGCCAAGAGGGACGGCGGGCAGATACGCAGTATTTT.

This clonotype was observed at least ten times. The J gene is TRBJ2-2, the V gene TRBV7-9; TRBD2 matches 9 bases. V shed 5 bases and J 7 bases; nucleotides not matched to a gene: 8. Germline V CDR1 and CDR2: SEHNR, FQNEAQ (reference sequence). The length of the CDR3 is 15 residues. DNA for the CDR3: TGTGCCAGCAGCCAACGGACTAGCGTGATCGGGGAGCTGTTTTTT. Translation gives CASSQRTSVIGELFF.

V and J are TRBV6-2 or TRBV6-3 and TRBJ1-3; D not resolved. Germline V gene data show CDR1 as MNHEY and CDR2 as SVGEGT. The CDR3 has 15 amino acids. Trimming took 5 bases from V and 0 from J, leaving 11 bases between them. CDR3 amino acids: CASSGQTSSGNTIYF. The CDR3 DNA reads TGTGCCAGCAGTGGTCAGACTTCCTCTGGAAACACCATATATTTT.

This sequence joins TRBV20-1 and TRBJ1-2; 11 bases agree with TRBD1. The CDR3 loop spans 13 amino acids. In germline, CDR1 is DFQATT, CDR2 SNEGSKA (reference sequence). The CDR3 DNA is TGCAGGGGACAGGGGGAGCTTAACTATGGCTACACCTTC. As protein: CRGQGELNYGYTF.

This clonotype was seen a handful of times. V usage is TRBV10-3 and J usage is TRBJ2-3, with a tentative D call TRBD1 (6 bases). The germline V gene encodes CDR1 ENHRY and CDR2 SYGVKD. The V gene lost 8 bases and the J gene lost 4 bases, with 10 bases spanning the gap. The CDR3 length is 12 residues. The CDR3 DNA sequence: TGTGCCATCCAGACAGGTCCAGATACGCAGTATTTT. This encodes CAIQTGPDTQYF.

This clonotype was observed many times. The chain couples TRBV9 to TRBJ1-5; D gene ambiguous. The germline V gene encodes CDR1 SGDLS and CDR2 YYNGEE. The V end was cut by 0 bases, the J end by 1 base, with 5 bases between. This CDR3 contains 14 residues. The CDR3 region is CASSVADSNQPQHF. CDR3 DNA: TGTGCCAGCAGCGTAGCGGACAGCAATCAGCCCCAGCATTTT.

In this sample, this clonotype turned up many times. The chain carries TRBV7-2 and TRBJ2-3, with no clear D. This CDR3 is 13 amino acids long. Germline CDR1 is SGHTA and CDR2 is FQGNSA. Deletions cut 3 bases from V and 6 bases from J, with 10 bases between. The CDR3 DNA is TGTGCCAGCAGCTTTGGTGTCGGGGATACGCAGTATTTT. Residues: CASSFGVGDTQYF.

This clonotype has only a few counts. This chain links TRBV7-8 with TRBJ1-5; TRBD1 might be the D (6 bases). V shed 3 bases and J shed 1 base, with 10 bases lying between them. This CDR3 is built from 15 residues. CDR1 is SGHVS, CDR2 FQNEAQ, per germline. Here the CDR3 DNA reads TGTGCCAGCAGCTTGGGACATTTAAGCAATCAGCCCCAGCATTTT. It translates to CASSLGHLSNQPQHF. Drawing the rest from reference TRBV7-8 and TRBJ1-5, the complete variable domain is GAGVSQSPRYKVAKRGQDVALRCDPISGHVSLFWYQQALGQGPEFLTYFQNEAQLDKSGLPSDRFFAERPEGSVSTLKIQRTQQEDSAVYLCASSLGHLSNQPQHFGDGTRLSIL.

This chain links TRBV5-1 with TRBJ1-2; the D is unclear. The CDR3 extends over 14 amino acids. V dropped 1 base and J dropped 2 bases, with 9 bases sitting between them. Germline V gene sequence: CDR1 SGHRS, CDR2 YFSETQ. DNA for the CDR3: TGCGCCAGCAGCTTGCGTCCAGCAAACTATGGCTACACCTTC. Translating it yields CASSLRPANYGYTF.

This clonotype was picked up many times. This chain joins TRBV27 and TRBJ2-5, with D perhaps assigned TRBD1 or TRBD2 (5 bases each). Germline V gives CDR1 MNHEY, CDR2 SMNVEV (reference sequence). The CDR3 consists of 16 residues. V was trimmed by 3 bases and J by 0 bases, leaving 14 bases between them. The CDR3 sequence is CASSFRMGENQETQYF. DNA of the CDR3: TGTGCCAGCAGTTTCCGGATGGGGGAAAACCAAGAGACCCAGTACTTC.